Following are 20 T cell receptor beta chains from one sample sequenced in a study of blood T cell repertoires in COVID-19. Profiled with immunoSEQ multiplex PCR; TCRdb holds only in-frame clones, not every one. The repertoire consists of 110,000 to 150,000 clones, with about 80% occurring once and the leading ten covering more than 2.5%. Material for sequencing was peripheral blood. These receptors all come from a woman at least 80 years old with acute or convalescent COVID-19.

The chain links TRBV15 to TRBJ1-5; a weak D match, TRBD1 (5 bases). Between the trimmed V and J ends, which lost 9 bases and 0 bases, there was a span of 12 bases. Per the germline V gene, CDR1 is LNHNV and CDR2 is YYDKDF (reference sequence). This CDR3 is built from 14 residues. The CDR3: CATDRGISNQPQHF. CDR3 DNA: TGTGCCACTGACCGGGGGATTAGCAATCAGCCCCAGCATTTT.

This clone was picked up one time. V and J are TRBV18 and TRBJ1-1, with 9 bases fitting TRBD1. Per the germline V gene, CDR1 is KGHSH and CDR2 is LQKENI. V lost 3 bases to trimming and J lost 3 bases; unmatched junction nucleotides: 8. The CDR3 is made up of 16 amino acids. The CDR3 DNA reads TGTGCCAGCTCACCCTTCGGGACAGGGAGCGACACTGAAGCTTTCTTT. It encodes CASSPFGTGSDTEAFF.

This clone turned up a few times. The genes are TRBV7-3 and TRBJ2-3, with D tentatively TRBD2 (6 bases). CDR3 length equals 15 residues. Germline values: CDR1 SGHTA, CDR2 FQGTGA. The ends were cut back, 3 bases at V and 6 bases at J, with 16 bases in the middle. The CDR3 loop is CASSFGGARGDTQYF. In DNA form, the CDR3 reads TGTGCCAGCAGCTTTGGCGGGGCCCGGGGGGATACGCAGTATTTT.

The chain is built from TRBV19 and TRBJ1-1; D uncertain. The CDR3 is made up of 13 amino acids. In germline, CDR1 is LNHDA, CDR2 SQIVND (reference sequence). With 6 bases removed from V and 1 base from J, the gap between germline ends came to 9 bases. The CDR3 DNA is TGTGCCAGTAGAAGCCGGGGGAACACTGAAGCTTTCTTT. Translated, it gives CASRSRGNTEAFF.

This chain joins TRBV7-6 and TRBJ1-3; D is perhaps TRBD1 (5 bases). The CDR3 spans 15 residues. Trimming took off 5 bases at V and 7 bases at J, with 18 bases between the two ends. CDR1 is SGHVS, CDR2 FNYEAQ, per germline. CDR3 DNA: TGTGCCAGCAGCCTCGGTAGCAGGGCTACGAACACCATATATTTT. Translated, it gives CASSLGSRATNTIYF.

The genes are TRBV3-1 (or the pseudogene TRBV3-2) and TRBJ1-4; 8 bases are a match to TRBD1. Germline-derived CDR1 and CDR2 are LGHDT and YNNKEL (reference sequence). The CDR3 runs to 15 residues. The V gene end was trimmed by 4 bases and the J gene end by 7 bases; junction bases not matched to a gene: 8. CDR3 residues: CASSLQDRAGEKLFF. CDR3 DNA sequence: TGTGCCAGCAGCCTCCAGGACAGGGCCGGTGAAAAACTGTTTTTT.

The chain joins TRBV12-5 to TRBJ2-1, with 10 nucleotides matching TRBD2. There are 13 residues in the CDR3. After removal of 6 bases from V and 8 bases from J, the junction contained 4 bases not matched to a gene. CDR1 and CDR2 from the germline V gene are LGHNT and FRNRAP. In nucleotides, the CDR3 is TGTGCTAGTGGCCTACTAGCGGGGCATGAGCAGTTCTTC. Translating it yields CASGLLAGHEQFF.

The CDR3 nucleotides are TGTGCCAGCAGTCAAGGGGCGGGGGTACCTGGAAACACCATATATTTT. Amino acid sequence: CASSQGAGVPGNTIYF. The V call is TRBV7-6, the J call TRBJ1-3, with D perhaps matching TRBD1 (5 bases). The CDR3 covers 16 residues. Trimming stripped 6 bases from V and 2 bases from J, with 17 bases between. Germline CDR1 reads SGHVS; CDR2 reads FNYEAQ.

This sequence joins TRBV6-5 and TRBJ1-4; D remains unclear. The V gene's germline CDR1 is MNHEY and CDR2 SVGAGI. This CDR3 region has 14 residues. Deletions cut 4 bases from V and 7 bases from J, with 13 bases between. The CDR3 reads CASSFGRGGEKLFF. The CDR3, as DNA: TGTGCCAGCAGTTTCGGACGGGGTGGTGAAAAACTGTTTTTT.

The V call is TRBV10-3, the J call TRBJ1-6; TRBD1 matches 8 bases. The J segment lost 0 bases and the V segment lost 3 bases, leaving 4 bases of the junction unmatched. The CDR3 extends over 17 amino acids. Germline V CDR1 and CDR2: ENHRY, SYGVKD. CDR3 sequence (DNA): TGTGCCATCAGTGACCCTGGACAGGGCTCCTATAATTCACCCCTCCACTTT. This sequence encodes CAISDPGQGSYNSPLHF.

The rearrangement uses TRBV5-1 and TRBJ2-7; 14 positions agree with TRBD2. This CDR3 is 19 amino acids long. The germline V gene has CDR1 SGHRS and CDR2 YFSETQ. J was trimmed by 1 base and V by 1 base; bases with no gene match: 10. Written as DNA, the CDR3 is TGCGCCAGCAGCTTGACCCCCGGGACTAGCGGGGGTAGGTCCTACGAGCAGTACTTC. It translates to CASSLTPGTSGGRSYEQYF.

This clone occurred a few times. J is TRBJ1-1 and V is TRBV30, with unresolved D. Between the trimmed V and J ends, which lost 0 bases and 1 base, there was a span of 6 bases. The CDR3 has 13 residues. CDR1 is GTSNPN and CDR2 is SVGIG in the germline V gene (reference sequence). As DNA, the CDR3 is TGTGCCTGGAGTGTAAGCCAGAACACTGAAGCTTTCTTT. It translates to CAWSVSQNTEAFF.

The genes are TRBV6-1 and TRBJ1-6, with no clear D. CDR3 size: 14 residues. V lost 3 bases and J lost 5, with 8 bases in between. The germline CDR1 and CDR2 sequences are MNHNS and SASEGT. The CDR3 DNA reads TGTGCCAGCAGTGAGGTGCGTGATAATTCACCCCTCCACTTT. Residues: CASSEVRDNSPLHF.

This chain connects TRBV19 to TRBJ1-1; tentative D call: TRBD1 (5 bases). The CDR3 runs 14 residues. V was shortened by 8 bases and J by 5 bases, with 18 bases between the two germline ends. Germline V gives CDR1 LNHDA, CDR2 SQIVND (reference sequence). The CDR3 nucleotides read TGTGCCAGTGGTCAGGGTGTCGCCGGGACTGAAGCTTTCTTT. Translating gives CASGQGVAGTEAFF. Full variable domain (missing parts from reference TRBV19 and TRBJ1-1): DGGITQSPKYLFRKEGQNVTLSCEQNLNHDAMYWYRQDPGQGLRLIYYSQIVNDFQKGDIAEGYSVSREKKESFPLTVTSAQKNPTAFYLCASGQGVAGTEAFFGQGTRLTVV.

This clone has just one count. V usage is TRBV30 and J usage is TRBJ1-2; 7 bases are a match to TRBD1. The J segment lost 3 bases and the V segment lost 2 bases, leaving 3 bases of the junction unmatched. Germline V gives CDR1 GTSNPN, CDR2 SVGIG (reference sequence). CDR3 length equals 13 residues. CDR3 residues: CAWSIGGDYGYTF. For the CDR3, the DNA is TGTGCCTGGAGTATAGGGGGCGACTATGGCTACACCTTC.

The V gene is TRBV12-3 or TRBV12-4, the J gene TRBJ2-3; TRBD1 is a possible D gene (5 bases). This CDR3 is 13 amino acids long. CDR3 nucleotides: TGTGCTTCAGGGCCCAGGCGCACAGATACGCAGTATTTT. Encoded protein: CASGPRRTDTQYF.

The chain is built from TRBV2 and TRBJ2-2, with a possible D match to TRBD1 (5 bases). CDR3 length: 15 amino acids. Germline values: CDR1 SNHLY, CDR2 FYNNEI. V was trimmed by 4 bases and J by 1 base, leaving 10 bases between them. CDR3 in DNA: TGTGCCAGCAGTGTGACAGATATGAACACCGGGGAGCTGTTTTTT. Protein sequence: CASSVTDMNTGELFF.

This chain joins TRBV5-1 and TRBJ2-4; 8 bases match TRBD1. CDR3 length equals 14 residues. The V gene's germline CDR1 is SGHRS and CDR2 YFSETQ. J was trimmed by 7 bases and V by 3 bases; bases with no gene match: 6. The CDR3 here is CASSSLQGDNIQYF. The CDR3 DNA reads TGCGCCAGCAGCTCGCTACAGGGGGACAACATTCAGTACTTC.

This clone was counted between two and nine times. The chain combines TRBV6-5 with TRBJ1-4; 8 nucleotides agree with TRBD1. Germline CDR1 MNHEY, CDR2 SVGAGI. The CDR3 contains 14 residues. V was clipped by 6 bases and J by 8 bases; unmatched bases: 8. This chain's CDR3 is CASSPDRGGEKLFF. The DNA of the CDR3 is TGTGCCAGCAGCCCCGACAGGGGAGGAGAAAAACTGTTTTTT.

V is TRBV24-1 and J is TRBJ1-4; tentatively, D is TRBD1 (6 bases). Germline values: CDR1 KGHDR, CDR2 SFDVKD. The CDR3 runs 13 residues. Trimming took 9 bases from V and 10 from J, leaving 17 bases between them. CDR3 bases: TGTGCCACCCAAGACAGGATCCATGGAAAACTGTTTTTT. It encodes CATQDRIHGKLFF.